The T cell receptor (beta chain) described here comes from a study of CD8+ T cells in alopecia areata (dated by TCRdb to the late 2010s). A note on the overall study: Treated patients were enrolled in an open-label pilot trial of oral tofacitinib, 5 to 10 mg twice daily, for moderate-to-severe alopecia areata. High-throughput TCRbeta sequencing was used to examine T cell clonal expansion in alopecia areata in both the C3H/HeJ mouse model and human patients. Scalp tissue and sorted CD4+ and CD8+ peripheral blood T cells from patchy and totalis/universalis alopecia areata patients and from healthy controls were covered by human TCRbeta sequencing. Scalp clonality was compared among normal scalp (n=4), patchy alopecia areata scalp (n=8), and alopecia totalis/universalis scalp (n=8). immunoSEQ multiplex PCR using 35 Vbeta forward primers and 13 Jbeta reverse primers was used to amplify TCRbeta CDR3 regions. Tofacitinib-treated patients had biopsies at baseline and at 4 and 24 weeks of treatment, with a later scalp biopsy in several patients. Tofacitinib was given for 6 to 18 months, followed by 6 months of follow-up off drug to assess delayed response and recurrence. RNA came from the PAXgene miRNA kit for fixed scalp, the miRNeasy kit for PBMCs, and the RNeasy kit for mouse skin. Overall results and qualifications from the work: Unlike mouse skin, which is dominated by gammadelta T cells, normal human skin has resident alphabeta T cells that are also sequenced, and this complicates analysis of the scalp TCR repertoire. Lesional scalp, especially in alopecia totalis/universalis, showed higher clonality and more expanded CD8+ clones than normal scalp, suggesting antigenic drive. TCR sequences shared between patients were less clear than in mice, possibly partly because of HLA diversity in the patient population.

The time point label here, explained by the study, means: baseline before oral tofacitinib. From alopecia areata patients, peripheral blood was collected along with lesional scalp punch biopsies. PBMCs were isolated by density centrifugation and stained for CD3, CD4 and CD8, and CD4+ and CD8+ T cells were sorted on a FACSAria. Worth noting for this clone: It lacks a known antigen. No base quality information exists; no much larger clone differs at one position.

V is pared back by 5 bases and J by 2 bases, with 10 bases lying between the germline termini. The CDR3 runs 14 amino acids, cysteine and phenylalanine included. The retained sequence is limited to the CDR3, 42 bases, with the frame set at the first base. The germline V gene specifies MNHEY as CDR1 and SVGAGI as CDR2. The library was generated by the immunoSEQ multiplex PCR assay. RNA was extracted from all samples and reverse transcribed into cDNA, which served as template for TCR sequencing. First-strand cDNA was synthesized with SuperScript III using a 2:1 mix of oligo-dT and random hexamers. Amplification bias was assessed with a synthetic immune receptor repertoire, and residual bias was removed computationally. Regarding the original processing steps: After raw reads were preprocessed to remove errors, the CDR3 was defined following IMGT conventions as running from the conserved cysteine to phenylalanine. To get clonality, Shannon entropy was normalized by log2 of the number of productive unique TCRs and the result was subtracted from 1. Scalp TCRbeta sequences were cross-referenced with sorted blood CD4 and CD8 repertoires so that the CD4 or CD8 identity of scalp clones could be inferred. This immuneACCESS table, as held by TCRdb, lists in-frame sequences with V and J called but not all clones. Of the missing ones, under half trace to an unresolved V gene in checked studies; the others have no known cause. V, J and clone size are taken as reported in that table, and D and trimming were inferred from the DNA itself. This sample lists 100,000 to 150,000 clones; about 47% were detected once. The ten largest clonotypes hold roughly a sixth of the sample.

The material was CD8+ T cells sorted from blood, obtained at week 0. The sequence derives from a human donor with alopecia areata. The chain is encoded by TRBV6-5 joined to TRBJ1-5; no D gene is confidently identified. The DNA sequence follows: TGTGCCAGCAGTATGGGGTGGGGCAATCAGCCCCAGCATTTT. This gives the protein CASSMGWGNQPQHF.